These 21 T cell receptor beta chains came from one sample sequenced in a study of early T cells in non-severe SARS-CoV-2 infection (dated by TCRdb to 2020 to 2022). The library was built by means of 5' RACE. These reads were obtained on a NextSeq 500. TCRdb handled the public reads itself, with Q25 trimming in fastp and clone calling in MiXCR, and kept productive beta chains. Every distinct CDR3 protein forms one entry, paired with its most common genes and DNA. A total of fewer than 75,000 distinct CDR3 sequences appear in this sample, about 19% of them only once. Approximately 17% of the sample lies in the top ten. Material: whole blood, obtained at baseline. These receptors were collected from an adult who was a healthcare worker with PCR-confirmed SARS-CoV-2 infection or an uninfected control (not recorded which).

This clonotype has more than one count but fewer than ten. The chain combines TRBV27 with TRBJ2-7; tentatively, D is TRBD2 (6 bases). V was cut by 6 bases and J by 2 bases, with 17 bases left in between. Germline loops: CDR1 MNHEY, CDR2 SMNVEV (reference sequence). This CDR3 region has 15 residues. CDR3 DNA: TGTGCCAGCAGCCCCAACGGGGGATATACCTACGAGCAGTACTTC. This sequence encodes CASSPNGGYTYEQYF.

V usage is TRBV6-2 or TRBV6-3 and J usage is TRBJ1-5, with a tentative D call TRBD1 (5 bases). The V end lost 5 bases, the J end lost 6 bases, and 11 bases lay between the germline ends. Germline V gene sequence: CDR1 MNHEY, CDR2 SVGEGT. The CDR3 consists of 13 residues. CDR3 nucleotides: TGTGCCAGCAGTCCACAGGTTGGTCAGCCCCAGCATTTT. Its translation is CASSPQVGQPQHF.

V gene TRBV7-2 combines with J gene TRBJ2-7, with D uncertain. This CDR3 has 12 residues. V shed 7 bases and J shed 7 bases, with 14 bases lying between them. The germline CDR1 and CDR2 sequences are SGHTA and FQGNSA. CDR3 residues: CASTPSPGEQYF. As DNA, the CDR3 is TGTGCCAGCACTCCGTCCCCTGGAGAGCAGTACTTC. Complete variable domain (other parts from reference TRBV7-2 and TRBJ2-7): GAGVSQSPSNKVTEKGKDVELRCDPISGHTALYWYRQSLGQGLEFLIYFQGNSAPDKSGLPSDRFSAERTGGSVSTLTIQRTQQEDSAVYLCASTPSPGEQYFGPGTRLTVT.

CDR3 in DNA: TGTGCCTGGGGGGGACTCCTTTCCTACGAGCAGTACTTC. Translated: CAWGGLLSYEQYF. The chain has TRBV30 and TRBJ2-7, with D possibly being TRBD2 (6 bases). CDR3 length equals 13 residues. Per germline, CDR1 GTSNPN and CDR2 SVGIG (reference sequence). Trimming shortened V by 5 bases and J by 1 base, and 12 bases separated the two germline ends. Using reference TRBV30 and TRBJ2-7 for the parts outside the CDR3, the full variable domain is SQTIHQWPATLVQPVGSPLSLECTVEGTSNPNLYWYRQAAGRGLQLLFYSVGIGQISSEVPQNLSASRPQDRQFILSSKKLLLSDSGFYLCAWGGLLSYEQYFGPGTRLTVT.

This clonotype was counted a few times. DNA of the CDR3: TGTGCCAGCAGCTTTGGTGGAGTAGGTGGAGAGACCCAGTACTTC. This translates into CASSFGGVGGETQYF. The rearrangement joins TRBV5-4 to TRBJ2-5, with D hard to call. CDR1 and CDR2 (germline): SGHNT, YYREEE (reference sequence). The CDR3 has 15 residues. The V end lost 2 bases, the J end lost 4 bases, and 15 bases lay between the germline ends.

This clonotype was seen only a few times. The rearrangement joins TRBV7-8 to TRBJ2-6, with D perhaps being TRBD1 or TRBD2 (5 bases each). Trimming removed 7 bases at V and 0 bases at J, with 13 bases between. The CDR3 loop spans 16 amino acids. The germline V gene has CDR1 SGHVS and CDR2 FQNEAQ. This CDR3 is CASTGTHISGANVLTF. Here the CDR3 DNA reads TGTGCCAGCACAGGGACCCACATCTCTGGGGCCAACGTCCTGACTTTC.

This clonotype was seen a few times. The chain employs TRBV5-6 and TRBJ2-7, with D tentatively TRBD1 (6 bases). V was cut by 0 bases and J by 2 bases, with 15 bases left in between. There are 16 residues in the CDR3. Germline values: CDR1 SGHDT, CDR2 YYEEEE. In DNA form, the CDR3 reads TGTGCCAGCAGCTTGGGTTGGTCAGGGACAACCTACGAGCAGTACTTC. Its translation is CASSLGWSGTTYEQYF.

This clonotype has only one observation. This chain connects TRBV4-1 to TRBJ2-7; D is unclear. This CDR3 has 13 residues. CDR1 MGHRA and CDR2 YSYEKL come from the germline V gene. Trimming pared 0 bases from V and 4 bases from J, leaving 7 bases between. The CDR3 spells CASSQEEGYEQYF. In DNA, the CDR3 is TGCGCCAGCAGCCAAGAGGAAGGGTACGAGCAGTACTTC.

The chain couples TRBV3-1 to TRBJ2-2, with D possibly TRBD1 on 6 matching bases. Trimming left V 2 bases short and J 4 bases short, with 8 bases between. The germline gives CDR1 LGHDT, CDR2 YNNKEL (reference sequence). The CDR3 has 14 amino acids. CDR3 sequence (DNA): TGTGCCAGCAGCCAACCAGGGGCCACCGGGGAGCTGTTTTTT. Protein sequence: CASSQPGATGELFF.

The genes are TRBV7-8 and TRBJ2-7; the D is unclear. Germline V gene lookup returns CDR1 SGHVS and CDR2 FQNEAQ. The V end was cut by 5 bases, the J end by 4 bases, with 15 bases between. This CDR3 has 14 amino acids. As DNA, the CDR3 is TGTGCCAGCAGCCCCCGGTGGGATTGGTACGAGCAGTACTTC. Protein product: CASSPRWDWYEQYF.

The V and J genes are TRBV4-2 and TRBJ1-3; D is unresolved. CDR1 is LGHNA and CDR2 is YNFKEQ in the germline V gene. Between the trimmed V and J ends, which lost 1 base and 0 bases, there was a span of 10 bases. The CDR3 loop spans 16 amino acids. CDR3 amino acids: CASSQAQVPSGNTIYF. The CDR3 DNA sequence: TGTGCCAGCAGCCAAGCTCAGGTTCCCTCTGGAAACACCATATATTTT.

The sample holds one count of this clonotype. The J gene is TRBJ1-1, the V gene TRBV5-4; D may be TRBD1 (6 bases). Germline loops: CDR1 SGHNT, CDR2 YYREEE (reference sequence). This CDR3 is built from 14 residues. The germline V and J ends were trimmed by 6 bases and 0 bases, with 12 bases remaining between them. The CDR3 loop is CASTLTGLNTEAFF. In DNA form, the CDR3 reads TGTGCCAGCACCCTGACAGGATTGAACACTGAAGCTTTCTTT.

There are a few counts of this clonotype. The chain joins TRBV11-2 to TRBJ2-3; D ambiguous. CDR1 is SGHAT, CDR2 FQNNGV, per germline. The CDR3 has 14 amino acids. The germline V and J ends were trimmed by 3 bases and 5 bases, with 12 bases remaining between them. The CDR3: CASSLLVGRDTQYF. In DNA, the CDR3 is TGTGCCAGCAGCTTGTTGGTGGGTCGAGATACGCAGTATTTT.

The chain recombines TRBV19 with TRBJ1-2; a possible D gene is TRBD1 (6 bases). The CDR3 is made up of 14 amino acids. From germline, CDR1 is LNHDA and CDR2 SQIVND (reference sequence). With 4 bases removed from V and 2 bases from J, the gap between germline ends came to 11 bases. The CDR3 reads CASSTGQSNYGYTF. The CDR3, as DNA: TGTGCCAGTAGTACCGGACAGTCGAACTATGGCTACACCTTC.

The genes are TRBV10-2 and TRBJ2-1; D may be TRBD2 (5 bases). This CDR3 contains 13 residues. Germline-derived CDR1 and CDR2 are WSHSY and SAAADI. V shed 6 bases and J shed 6 bases, with 12 bases lying between them. CDR3 in DNA: TGCGCCAGCAGCTCGGACTTCCCCAATGAGCAGTTCTTC. Translation: CASSSDFPNEQFF.

The chain has TRBV2 and TRBJ2-7, with 10 bases identical to TRBD1. The CDR3 extends over 16 amino acids. The V gene's germline CDR1 is SNHLY and CDR2 FYNNEI. V shed 0 bases and J 7 bases; nucleotides not matched to a gene: 9. CDR3 in amino acids: CASSEAGTGAFREQYF. The CDR3 coding sequence is TGTGCCAGCAGTGAAGCTGGGACAGGGGCCTTCCGGGAGCAGTACTTC.

In its sample, this clonotype was seen a few times. CDR3 sequence reads: CASSLASLAGPYSGETQYF. The CDR3, as DNA: TGTGCCAGCAGCTTGGCCTCTCTAGCGGGGCCTTATTCTGGAGAGACCCAGTACTTC. The genes are TRBV5-6 and TRBJ2-5, with 9 bases aligning to TRBD2. V gave up 0 bases and J gave up 4 bases; unmatched junction bases: 16. The CDR3 has 19 amino acids. Germline V lookup: CDR1 SGHDT, CDR2 YYEEEE.

The chain employs TRBV10-1 and TRBJ1-1; D is ambiguous. The CDR3 runs to 14 residues. Germline CDR1 WNHNN, CDR2 SYGVQD (reference sequence). V was trimmed by 3 bases and J by 6 bases, leaving 14 bases between them. The DNA for the CDR3 is TGCGCCAGCAGTGACCGGGGTGGCAACGCTGAAGCTTTCTTT. The encoded protein is CASSDRGGNAEAFF.

This clonotype was recorded a few times. The chain recombines TRBV6-6 with TRBJ1-2; unclear D gene. The CDR3 is made up of 13 amino acids. Germline V gene data show CDR1 as MNHNY and CDR2 as SVGAGI (reference sequence). V dropped 5 bases and J dropped 0 bases, with 7 bases sitting between them. CDR3 nucleotides: TGTGCCAGCAGTATTGGAGCTAACTATGGCTACACCTTC. It encodes CASSIGANYGYTF.

About this clonotype itself: The junction and the germline gene differ at one end; a read error may be behind it. The rearrangement links TRBV15 to TRBJ2-1, with TRBD2 matching 9 bases. The CDR3 extends over 16 amino acids. Germline V lookup: CDR1 LNHNV, CDR2 YYDKDF (reference sequence). The CDR3 loop is CATNRGLAGAYNEQFF. Here the CDR3 DNA reads TGTGCCACCAACAGAGGGTTAGCGGGGGCTTACAATGAGCAGTTCTTC.

In its sample, this clonotype was seen many times. V and J are TRBV6-2 or TRBV6-3 and TRBJ2-1; no clear D gene. Between the trimmed V and J ends, which lost 5 bases and 4 bases, there was a span of 18 bases. CDR3 size: 16 residues. Germline V gene lookup returns CDR1 MNHEY and CDR2 SVGEGT. The CDR3 sequence is CASSPRTVSDYNEQFF. CDR3 nucleotide sequence: TGTGCCAGCAGTCCTCGGACCGTATCAGATTACAATGAGCAGTTCTTC.